These 5 T cell receptor beta chains originate from one sample sequenced in a study of Ad26.COV2.S vaccination and SARS-CoV-2 variants. TCRdb keeps only in-frame clones here, not all; method: immunoSEQ multiplex PCR. Here the sample spans fewer than 900,000 clones, roughly 90% being singletons. The treatment is: about 20 received Ad26.COV2.S at low or high dose, single or two shots; roughly five received placebo; per-sample allocation not given. Sampling was done on day 63 after the first vaccine or placebo injection. The sample here was peripheral blood, taken in a trial of Ad26.COV2.S vaccine versus placebo. The receptor source for this set is a person between 18 and 65 years old who received the Ad26.COV2.S COVID-19 vaccine or a placebo.

The V call is TRBV6-5, the J call TRBJ2-7; 7 nucleotides line up with TRBD1. V gave up 8 bases and J gave up 5 bases; unmatched junction bases: 15. Germline CDR1 is MNHEY and CDR2 is SVGAGI. This CDR3 comprises 15 residues. The CDR3 is CASRPTGTLKHEQYF. In nucleotides, the CDR3 is TGTGCCAGCCGACCGACAGGGACGTTGAAACACGAGCAGTACTTC.

In this sample, this clone turned up once. V and J are TRBV18 and TRBJ2-2; no clear D gene. V lost 4 bases and J lost 4, with 13 bases in between. Germline loops: CDR1 KGHSH, CDR2 LQKENI. The CDR3 loop spans 15 amino acids. For the CDR3, the DNA is TGTGCCAGCTCACTATCTCGGTCGGGCACCGGGGAGCTGTTTTTT. As protein: CASSLSRSGTGELFF.

In nucleotides, the CDR3 is TGTGCCATCAGTGAGGAGGGAGGGCCCGGAGATACGCAGTATTTT. It codes for CAISEEGGPGDTQYF. The chain employs TRBV10-3 and TRBJ2-3, with TRBD2 matching over 7 bases. The CDR3 consists of 15 residues. V lost 2 bases, J lost 5 bases, and 7 bases stayed unmatched. Germline values: CDR1 ENHRY, CDR2 SYGVKD.

The rearrangement uses TRBV6-5 and TRBJ1-3; D may be TRBD1 (6 bases). Trimming took off 4 bases at V and 0 bases at J, with 10 bases between the two ends. The CDR3 covers 15 residues. Germline V gene lookup returns CDR1 MNHEY and CDR2 SVGAGI. The DNA of the CDR3 is TGTGCCAGCAGTTCCTCAGGGGTCTCTGGAAACACCATATATTTT. Amino acids: CASSSSGVSGNTIYF.

The chain is built from TRBV30 and TRBJ1-1; possibly TRBD1 for D (5 bases). Germline V gene data show CDR1 as GTSNPN and CDR2 as SVGIG (reference sequence). The CDR3 is 12 amino acids. The V end lost 3 bases, the J end lost 5 bases, and 10 bases lay between the germline ends. DNA of the CDR3: TGTGCCTGGAGGGGGGATACAACTGAAGCTTTCTTT. As protein: CAWRGDTTEAFF.